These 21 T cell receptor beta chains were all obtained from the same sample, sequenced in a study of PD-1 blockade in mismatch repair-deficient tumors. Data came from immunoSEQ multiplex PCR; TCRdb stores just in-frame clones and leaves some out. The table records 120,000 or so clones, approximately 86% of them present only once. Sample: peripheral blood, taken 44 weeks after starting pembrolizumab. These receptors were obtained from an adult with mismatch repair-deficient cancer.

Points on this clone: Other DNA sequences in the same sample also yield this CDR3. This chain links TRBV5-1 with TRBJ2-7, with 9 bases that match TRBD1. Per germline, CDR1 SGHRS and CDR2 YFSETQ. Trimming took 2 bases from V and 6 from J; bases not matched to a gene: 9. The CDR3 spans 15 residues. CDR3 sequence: CASSLVGQGFAEQYF. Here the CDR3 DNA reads TGCGCCAGCAGCTTAGTTGGACAGGGGTTCGCCGAGCAGTACTTC.

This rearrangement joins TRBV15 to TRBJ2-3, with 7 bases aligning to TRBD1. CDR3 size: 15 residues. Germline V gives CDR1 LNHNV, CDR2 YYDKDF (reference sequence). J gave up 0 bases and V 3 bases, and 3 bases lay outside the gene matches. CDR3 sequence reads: CATSSKDRSTDTQYF. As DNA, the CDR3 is TGTGCCACCAGCAGCAAGGACAGGAGCACAGATACGCAGTATTTT.

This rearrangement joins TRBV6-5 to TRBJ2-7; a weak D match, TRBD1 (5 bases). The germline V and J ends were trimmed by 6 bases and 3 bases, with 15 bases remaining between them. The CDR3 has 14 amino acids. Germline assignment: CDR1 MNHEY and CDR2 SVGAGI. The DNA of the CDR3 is TGTGCCAGCAGACCCGAGGACAAATTCTACGAGCAGTACTTC. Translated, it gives CASRPEDKFYEQYF.

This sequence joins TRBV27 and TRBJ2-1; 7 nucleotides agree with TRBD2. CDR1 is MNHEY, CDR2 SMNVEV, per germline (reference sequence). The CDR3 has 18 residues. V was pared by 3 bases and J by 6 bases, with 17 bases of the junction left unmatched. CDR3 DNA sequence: TGTGCCAGCAGTTTTAGGGCGGGAGTCTCTACTACTAGCAATGAGCAGTTCTTC. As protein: CASSFRAGVSTTSNEQFF.

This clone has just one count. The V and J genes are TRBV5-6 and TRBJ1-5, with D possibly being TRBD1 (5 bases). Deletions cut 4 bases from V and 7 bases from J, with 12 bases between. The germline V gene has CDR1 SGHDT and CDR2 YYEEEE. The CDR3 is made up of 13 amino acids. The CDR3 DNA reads TGTGCCAGCAGCCCGGGGGGTCGACAGCCCCAGCATTTT. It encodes CASSPGGRQPQHF.

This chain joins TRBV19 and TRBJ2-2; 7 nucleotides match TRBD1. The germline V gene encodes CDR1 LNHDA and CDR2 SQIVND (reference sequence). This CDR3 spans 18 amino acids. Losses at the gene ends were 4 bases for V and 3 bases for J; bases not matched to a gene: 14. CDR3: CASSTSWGDRVDTGELFF. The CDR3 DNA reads TGTGCCAGTAGTACCTCTTGGGGCGACAGGGTAGACACCGGGGAGCTGTTTTTT.

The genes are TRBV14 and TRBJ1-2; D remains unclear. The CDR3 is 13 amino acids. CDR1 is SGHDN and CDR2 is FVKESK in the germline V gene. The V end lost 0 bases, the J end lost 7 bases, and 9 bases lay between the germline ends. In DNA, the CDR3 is TGTGCCAGCAGCCAAGAACCCCCAGGTGGCTACACCTTC. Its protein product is CASSQEPPGGYTF.

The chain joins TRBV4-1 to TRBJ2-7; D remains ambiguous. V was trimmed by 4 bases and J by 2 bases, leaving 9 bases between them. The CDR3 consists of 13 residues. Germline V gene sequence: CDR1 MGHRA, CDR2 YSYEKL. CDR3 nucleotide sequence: TGCGCCAGCAGCCCCCGGATCACCTACGAGCAGTACTTC. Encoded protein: CASSPRITYEQYF.

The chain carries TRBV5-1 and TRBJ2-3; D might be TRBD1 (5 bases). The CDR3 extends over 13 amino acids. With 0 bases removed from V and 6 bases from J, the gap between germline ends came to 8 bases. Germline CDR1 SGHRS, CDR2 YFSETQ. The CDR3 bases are TGCGCCAGCAGCTTGGGCAGGGTGGATACGCAGTATTTT. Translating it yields CASSLGRVDTQYF. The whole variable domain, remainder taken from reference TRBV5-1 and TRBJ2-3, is KAGVTQTPRYLIKTRGQQVTLSCSPISGHRSVSWYQQTPGQGLQFLFEYFSETQRNKGNFPGRFSGRQFSNSRSEMNVSTLELGDSALYLCASSLGRVDTQYFGPGTRLTVL.

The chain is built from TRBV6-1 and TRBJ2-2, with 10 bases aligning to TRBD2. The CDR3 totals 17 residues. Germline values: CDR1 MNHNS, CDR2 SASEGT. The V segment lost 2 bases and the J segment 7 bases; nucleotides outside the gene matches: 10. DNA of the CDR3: TGTGCCAGCAGTGAATGGGCTAGCGGGAGAATAAACGGGGAGCTGTTTTTT. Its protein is CASSEWASGRINGELFF.

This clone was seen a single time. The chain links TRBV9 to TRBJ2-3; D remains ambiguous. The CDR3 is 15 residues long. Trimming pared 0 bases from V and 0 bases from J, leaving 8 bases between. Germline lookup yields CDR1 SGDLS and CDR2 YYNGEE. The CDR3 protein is CASSVALVSTDTQYF. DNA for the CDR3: TGTGCCAGCAGCGTAGCCCTCGTAAGCACAGATACGCAGTATTTT.

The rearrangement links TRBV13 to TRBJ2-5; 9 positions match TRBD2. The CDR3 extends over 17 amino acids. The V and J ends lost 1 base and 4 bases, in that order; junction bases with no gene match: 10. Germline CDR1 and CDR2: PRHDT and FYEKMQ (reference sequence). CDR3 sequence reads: CASSLAGSREGRETQYF. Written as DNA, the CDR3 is TGTGCCAGCAGCTTAGCTGGGTCGCGGGAGGGCCGAGAGACCCAGTACTTC.

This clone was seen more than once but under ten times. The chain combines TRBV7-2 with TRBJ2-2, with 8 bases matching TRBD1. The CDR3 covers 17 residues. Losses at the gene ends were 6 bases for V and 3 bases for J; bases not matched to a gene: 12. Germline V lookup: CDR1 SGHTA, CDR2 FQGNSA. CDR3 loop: CASRQGVRGGYTGELFF. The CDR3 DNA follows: TGTGCCAGCAGACAGGGGGTTCGGGGCGGTTACACCGGGGAGCTGTTTTTT.

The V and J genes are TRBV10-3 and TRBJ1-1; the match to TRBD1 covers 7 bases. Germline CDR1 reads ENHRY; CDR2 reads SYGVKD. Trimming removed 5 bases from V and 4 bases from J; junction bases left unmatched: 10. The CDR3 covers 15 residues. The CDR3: CAISPSDRVGTEAFF. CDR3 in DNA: TGTGCCATCAGTCCATCAGACAGGGTAGGCACTGAAGCTTTCTTT.

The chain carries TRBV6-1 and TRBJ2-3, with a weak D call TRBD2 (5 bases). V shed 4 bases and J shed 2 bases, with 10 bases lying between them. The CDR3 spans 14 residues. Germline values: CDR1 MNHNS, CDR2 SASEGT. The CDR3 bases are TGTGCCAGCAGTGCTAGCATCCCCACAGATACGCAGTATTTT. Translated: CASSASIPTDTQYF.

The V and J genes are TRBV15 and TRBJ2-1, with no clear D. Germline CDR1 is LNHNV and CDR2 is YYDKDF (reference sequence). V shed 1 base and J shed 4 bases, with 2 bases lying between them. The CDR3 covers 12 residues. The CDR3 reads CATSRGYNEQFF. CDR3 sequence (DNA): TGTGCCACCAGCAGAGGATACAATGAGCAGTTCTTC.

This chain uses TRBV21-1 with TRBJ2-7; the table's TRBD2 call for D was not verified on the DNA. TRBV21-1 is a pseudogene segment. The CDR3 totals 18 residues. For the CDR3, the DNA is TGTGCCAGCAGCACGAAAGGGCTAGTGTCGACTAGCGGGGTAGAGCAGTACTTC. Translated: CASSTKGLVSTSGVEQYF.

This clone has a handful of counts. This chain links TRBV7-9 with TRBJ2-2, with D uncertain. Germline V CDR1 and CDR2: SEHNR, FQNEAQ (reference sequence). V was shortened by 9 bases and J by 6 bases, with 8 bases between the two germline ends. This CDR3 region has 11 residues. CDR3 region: CARESAGELFF. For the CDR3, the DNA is TGTGCCAGAGAGTCGGCCGGGGAGCTGTTTTTT.

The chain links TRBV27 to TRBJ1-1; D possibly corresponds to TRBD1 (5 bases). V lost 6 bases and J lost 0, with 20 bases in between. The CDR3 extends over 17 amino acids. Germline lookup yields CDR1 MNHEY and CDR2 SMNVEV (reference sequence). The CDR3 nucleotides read TGTGCCAGCAGCCTAAGGCCCAGGGACTCCATGAACACTGAAGCTTTCTTT. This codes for CASSLRPRDSMNTEAFF.

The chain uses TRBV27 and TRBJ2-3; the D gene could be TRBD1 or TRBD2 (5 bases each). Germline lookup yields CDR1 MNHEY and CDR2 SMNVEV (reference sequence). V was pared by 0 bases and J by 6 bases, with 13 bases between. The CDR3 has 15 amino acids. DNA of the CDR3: TGTGCCAGCAGTTTATCGGGGACGGGATGGGATACGCAGTATTTT. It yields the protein CASSLSGTGWDTQYF.

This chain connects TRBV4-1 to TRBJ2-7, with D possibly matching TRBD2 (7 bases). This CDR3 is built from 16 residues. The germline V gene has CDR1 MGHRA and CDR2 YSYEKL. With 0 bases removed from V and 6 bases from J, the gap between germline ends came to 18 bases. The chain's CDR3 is CASSQEGRGIPSEQYF. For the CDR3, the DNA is TGCGCCAGCAGCCAAGAAGGGAGGGGGATACCCTCCGAGCAGTACTTC.